Described below is a single T cell receptor beta chain sequence and its context. The sample originates from a study of T cell changes during pregnancy in multiple sclerosis. J lost 6 bases, V lost 6 bases, and 4 bases had no gene match. The CDR3 covers 13 residues. Per germline, CDR1 LNHDA and CDR2 SQIVND (reference sequence). Some clones are missing from TCRdb's copy, which holds only in-frame ones; the method was immunoSEQ multiplex PCR. The sample records roughly 76,000 clones, under 95% being singletons. The sequences come from CD4+ T cells from peripheral blood mononuclear cells, collected in the second trimester of pregnancy. The receptor was derived from a female donor with multiple sclerosis, enrolled in a pregnancy study. The chain links TRBV19 to TRBJ1-5; 8 nucleotides line up with TRBD1. CDR3 amino acids: CASSPGGPQPQHF. CDR3 DNA sequence: TGTGCCAGTAGCCCAGGGGGCCCTCAGCCCCAGCATTTT.